These T cell receptor beta chains were read from a single sample in a study of blood T cells in healthy people across ages. TCRdb used MiXCR to reprocess the 5' RACE reads, holding one entry per CDR3 protein. The sample yields roughly 1,000,000 distinct CDR3 sequences, less than 25% seen once. These same records also appear under a second study, on T cells of mothers and their children.

The specimen sequenced was blood. The receptor source for this set is a girl aged 2 to 9 in good health. CDR3s include the opening cysteine and the closing phenylalanine or tryptophan. Each record gives: J gene, V gene, clone size, D gene, CDR3 DNA, CDR3 protein. A D gene is named only where the DNA matches it firmly. Size is omitted from some rows. Given values are once, few, many or a class for expanded clones.

J: TRBJ1-2
V: TRBV12-3/TRBV12-4
size: few
D: TRBD1
DNA: TGTGCCAGCAGTACCAAATTTTTCCAGGGGGCGGAAGGCTACACCTTC
CDR3: CASSTKFFQGAEGYTF

J: TRBJ1-2
V: TRBV11-2
size: few
D: -
DNA: TGTGCCAGCAGAATCTCAGCAGGGGCAGGTGGCTACACCTTC
CDR3: CASRISAGAGGYTF

J: TRBJ2-7
V: TRBV25-1
size: -
D: TRBD2
DNA: TGTGCCAGCAGGAGCGGGGGGGCTCGCGAGCAGTACTTC
CDR3: CASRSGGAREQYF

J: TRBJ1-2
V: TRBV19
size: few
D: TRBD1
DNA: TGTGCCAGTACCCCGTGGACCGGGACAGGGGGTCATGGCTACACCTTC
CDR3: CASTPWTGTGGHGYTF

J: TRBJ1-2
V: TRBV2
size: -
D: -
DNA: TGTGCCAGCTCCATGACGGGGAACTATGGCTACACCTTC
CDR3: CASSMTGNYGYTF

J: TRBJ2-4
V: TRBV20-1
size: few
D: TRBD2
DNA: TGCAGTGCTAGAGGTTATGGGACTAGCGGGAGTTCTTCCGGAAACATTCAGTACTTC
CDR3: CSARGYGTSGSSSGNIQYF

J: TRBJ2-3
V: TRBV12-3/TRBV12-4
size: -
D: -
DNA: TGTGCCAGCAGCCTACTTACCCCGGGGACAGATACGCAGTATTTT
CDR3: CASSLLTPGTDTQYF

J: TRBJ2-5
V: TRBV13
size: few
D: -
DNA: TGTGCCAGCAGCGCCTTGTCGGAGACCCAGTACTTC
CDR3: CASSALSETQYF

J: TRBJ2-3
V: TRBV7-9
size: -
D: -
DNA: TGTGCCAGCAGTGTGTCGGACAGAGAAGATACGCAGTATTTT
CDR3: CASSVSDREDTQYF

J: TRBJ1-2
V: TRBV3-1
size: few
D: -
DNA: TGTGCCAGCAGCCAAGCAAAGGGTTCTGGCTACACCTTC
CDR3: CASSQAKGSGYTF

J: TRBJ2-1
V: TRBV6-6
size: -
D: -
DNA: TGTGCCAGCAGTCGGCGCGGGGCCCCTGGGGTGAGAAATGAGCAGTTCTTC
CDR3: CASSRRGAPGVRNEQFF

J: TRBJ2-3
V: TRBV6-1
size: few
D: TRBD1
DNA: TGTGCCAGCAGTGTGGGGGACAGTAGCACAGATACGCAGTATTTT
CDR3: CASSVGDSSTDTQYF

J: TRBJ2-7
V: TRBV7-2
size: -
D: -
DNA: TGTGCCAGCAGCCCTATCGAGGGGGGAGAATACGAGCAGTACTTC
CDR3: CASSPIEGGEYEQYF

J: TRBJ2-6
V: TRBV5-1
size: few
D: -
DNA: TGCGCCAGCGCCCAGGGGAGCGGGGCCAACGTCCTGACTTTC
CDR3: CASAQGSGANVLTF

J: TRBJ2-7
V: TRBV28
size: -
D: -
DNA: TGTGCCAGCGCATTACAGATGGGGGGCGATGGACTAATAGCGGGTGGCTACGAGCAGTACTTC
CDR3: CASALQMGGDGLIAGGYEQYF

J: TRBJ2-3
V: TRBV7-8
size: -
D: -
DNA: TGTGCCAGCAGCTTAATTACTCTTGAAGATACGCAGTATTTT
CDR3: CASSLITLEDTQYF

J: TRBJ2-7
V: TRBV7-9
size: few
D: -
DNA: TGTGCCAGCAACCCAGGGGGGAGCTCCTACGAGCAGTACTTC
CDR3: CASNPGGSSYEQYF

J: TRBJ2-7
V: TRBV29-1
size: few
D: TRBD1
DNA: TGCAGCGTGCAGGAAACAGGGGTCCTCACCTACGAGCAGTACTTC
CDR3: CSVQETGVLTYEQYF

J: TRBJ1-5
V: TRBV20-1
size: -
D: -
DNA: TGCAGTGCTAGGGCCTTTAGGGGCAATCAGCCCCAGCATTTT
CDR3: CSARAFRGNQPQHF

J: TRBJ2-7
V: TRBV5-1
size: few
D: -
DNA: TGCGCCGGCAGCTTGGAAACCTCTAAGGGGGAGCAGTACTTC
CDR3: CAGSLETSKGEQYF

J: TRBJ2-1
V: TRBV12-3/TRBV12-4
size: -
D: -
DNA: TGTGCCAGCAGTTTTGGTAAGAATTCCTACAATGAGCAGTTCTTC
CDR3: CASSFGKNSYNEQFF

J: TRBJ1-1
V: TRBV7-2
size: -
D: -
DNA: TGTGCCAGCAGCTTACCCCGATGGTCCGAACGTGCTTTCTTT
CDR3: CASSLPRWSERAFF

J: TRBJ2-3
V: TRBV29-1
size: -
D: TRBD2
DNA: TGCAGCGTTGCACCAATTCTCGGGACTAGCCATCATACGCAGTATTTT
CDR3: CSVAPILGTSHHTQYF

J: TRBJ2-3
V: TRBV29-1
size: few
D: -
DNA: TGCAGCGTTGAAGACAGGGACCTCCCAGATACGCAGTATTTT
CDR3: CSVEDRDLPDTQYF

J: TRBJ2-6
V: TRBV12-3/TRBV12-4
size: few
D: -
DNA: TGTGCCAGCAGTTTATCGCCGATCCCCCTCTCTGGGGCCAACGTCCTGACTTTC
CDR3: CASSLSPIPLSGANVLTF

J: TRBJ1-4
V: TRBV9
size: -
D: -
DNA: TGTGCCAGCAGCGAGACAGTAAATGAAAAACTGTTTTTT
CDR3: CASSETVNEKLFF

J: TRBJ2-7
V: TRBV6-5
size: -
D: TRBD1
DNA: TGTGCCAGCAGCCGAGGACAGGGGGGAGGATACGAGCAGTACTTC
CDR3: CASSRGQGGGYEQYF

J: TRBJ2-5
V: TRBV29-1
size: -
D: TRBD2
DNA: TGCAGCGCCATTCCAACATCGACTAGCACGCAAGAGACCCAGTACTTC
CDR3: CSAIPTSTSTQETQYF

J: TRBJ2-7
V: TRBV7-2
size: -
D: -
DNA: TGTGCCAGCAGCTTAAACCCTCCAGGGTACGAGCAGTACTTC
CDR3: CASSLNPPGYEQYF

J: TRBJ2-6
V: TRBV13
size: few
D: -
DNA: TGTGCCAGCGGCGACCCGTCCTCTGGGGCCAACGTCCTGACTTTC
CDR3: CASGDPSSGANVLTF

J: TRBJ2-6
V: TRBV15
size: -
D: -
DNA: TGTGCCACCAATGGCGGGTCTGGGGCCAACGTCCTGACTTTC
CDR3: CATNGGSGANVLTF

J: TRBJ2-1
V: TRBV18
size: few
D: -
DNA: TGTGCCAGCTCACCATCGGTAGGAGGGTACAATGAGCAGTTCTTC
CDR3: CASSPSVGGYNEQFF

J: TRBJ2-7
V: TRBV10-3
size: -
D: TRBD1
DNA: TGTGCCATCAGGACCGGGACAGACTACGAGCAGTACTTC
CDR3: CAIRTGTDYEQYF

J: TRBJ2-7
V: TRBV20-1
size: -
D: TRBD2
DNA: TGCAGTGCTTCTAGCGGGGACTCCTACGAGCAGTACTTC
CDR3: CSASSGDSYEQYF

J: TRBJ1-1
V: TRBV20-1
size: few
D: -
DNA: TGCAGTGCTAGCCCAACCCAGGGGATGACTTTCTTT
CDR3: CSASPTQGMTFF

J: TRBJ2-5
V: TRBV5-1
size: -
D: -
DNA: TGCGCCAGCAGCTTGGTCGGGGGAGCAGGAGAGACCCAGTACTTC
CDR3: CASSLVGGAGETQYF

J: TRBJ2-7
V: TRBV10-3
size: few
D: -
DNA: TGTGCCATCAGTGAGTGGCGGGATGGAGGCGAGCAGTACTTC
CDR3: CAISEWRDGGEQYF

J: TRBJ1-1
V: TRBV5-1
size: -
D: -
DNA: TGCGCCAGCAGCTTGAGCCAGACTACGGGAGGTTTCGGGACTGAAGCTTTCTTT
CDR3: CASSLSQTTGGFGTEAFF

J: TRBJ2-1
V: TRBV7-8
size: -
D: TRBD2
DNA: TGTGCCAGCAGCTTAGGGTCCCTAGCGGGAGTATATGAGCAGTTCTTC
CDR3: CASSLGSLAGVYEQFF

J: TRBJ1-4
V: TRBV15
size: few
D: -
DNA: TGTGCCACCAGCAGAGATCTGGATGAAAAACTGTTTTTT
CDR3: CATSRDLDEKLFF

J: TRBJ1-1
V: TRBV6-5
size: -
D: -
DNA: TGTGCCAGCAGTTACTCCCCGGCGGGGATGGGCACTGAAGCTTTCTTT
CDR3: CASSYSPAGMGTEAFF

J: TRBJ2-2
V: TRBV20-1
size: -
D: TRBD1
DNA: TGCAGTGCGAGGGGGCCCTATGTCGGGGAGCTGTTTTTT
CDR3: CSARGPYVGELFF

J: TRBJ1-2
V: TRBV20-1
size: few
D: -
DNA: TGCAGTGCTAGAGATCCCGCCCACGACGGCTACACCTTC
CDR3: CSARDPAHDGYTF

J: TRBJ2-7
V: TRBV6-5
size: many
D: -
DNA: TGTGCCAGCAGTGGGGATTACGAGCAGTACTTC
CDR3: CASSGDYEQYF

J: TRBJ2-5
V: TRBV10-3
size: -
D: TRBD1
DNA: TGTGCCATCAGCCGGGACAGGGCAGAGACCCAGTACTTC
CDR3: CAISRDRAETQYF

J: TRBJ1-4
V: TRBV27
size: -
D: TRBD1
DNA: TGTGCCAGCAGCTTTTTATATGGGACAGCGAATGAAAAACTGTTTTTT
CDR3: CASSFLYGTANEKLFF